The next 12 T cell receptor beta chains were all read from a single sample in a study of blood T cell repertoires in COVID-19. The data were produced by immunoSEQ multiplex PCR, yet TCRdb's version contains in-frame clones alone and is incomplete. The data show 360,000 or so clones, about 88% seen once. The sample was PBMCs or T cells enriched from blood (not recorded which). The receptors originated from a woman in her twenties or thirties who had been exposed to COVID-19.

On this clone itself: Other DNA variants within this sample encode the same CDR3. The genes are TRBV9 and TRBJ2-2, with 8 bases fitting TRBD2. Germline trimming cut 1 base from V and 4 bases from J; bases unmatched to any gene: 3. Per the germline V gene, CDR1 is SGDLS and CDR2 is YYNGEE. The CDR3 has 15 residues. DNA of the CDR3: TGTGCCAGCAGCGTAAGTCTAGCGGGCACCGGGGAGCTGTTTTTT. As protein: CASSVSLAGTGELFF. The full variable domain, in which reference TRBV9 and TRBJ2-2 provide the parts outside the CDR3, is DSGVTQTPKHLITATGQRVTLRCSPRSGDLSVYWYQQSLDQGLQFLIQYYNGEERAKGNILERFSAQQFPDLHSELNLSSLELGDSALYFCASSVSLAGTGELFFGEGSRLTVL.

The rearrangement links TRBV24-1 to TRBJ2-3; tentatively, D is TRBD2 (6 bases). The germline CDR1 and CDR2 sequences are KGHDR and SFDVKD. The CDR3 contains 16 residues. Trimming removed 1 base from V and 2 bases from J, with 12 bases in between. The CDR3, as DNA: TGTGCCACCAGTGATTTTCCTAGCGCGACCACAGATACGCAGTATTTT. Protein sequence: CATSDFPSATTDTQYF.

A single count supports this clone. The chain joins TRBV19 to TRBJ2-7; 13 bases agree with TRBD2. Germline CDR1 reads LNHDA; CDR2 reads SQIVND (reference sequence). This CDR3 contains 16 residues. V gave up 5 bases and J gave up 2 bases; unmatched junction bases: 6. The CDR3 loop reads CASSPTGLAGAYEQYF. CDR3 DNA sequence: TGTGCCAGTAGTCCAACAGGACTAGCGGGGGCCTACGAGCAGTACTTC.

DNA for the CDR3: TGTGCCAGCAGTTCGGGACTAGCGGGCACGGCATACGAGCAGTACTTC. The encoded protein is CASSSGLAGTAYEQYF. The chain employs TRBV28 and TRBJ2-7; 12 bases agree with TRBD2. The CDR3 has 16 residues. V was clipped by 4 bases and J by 4 bases; unmatched bases: 8. Germline V lookup: CDR1 MDHEN, CDR2 SYDVKM.

This clone occurred a few times. The V gene is TRBV29-1, the J gene TRBJ2-7; TRBD1 agrees at 9 bases. V trimming: 3 bases; J trimming: 0 bases; junction bases outside the gene matches: 6. This CDR3 has 15 residues. Germline V gene lookup returns CDR1 SQVTM and CDR2 ANQGSEA. The CDR3 sequence: CSVDGQGTFSYEQYF. In DNA form, the CDR3 reads TGCAGCGTTGACGGACAGGGGACTTTCTCCTACGAGCAGTACTTC.

The CDR3 DNA follows: TGTGCCAGCAGCTTAATGGAGGGTGCCACCTACGAGCAGTACTTC. The encoded protein is CASSLMEGATYEQYF. The chain is built from TRBV7-9 and TRBJ2-7, with a weak D call TRBD2 (6 bases). Deletions cut 2 bases from V and 2 bases from J, with 13 bases between. CDR1 SEHNR and CDR2 FQNEAQ come from the germline V gene (reference sequence). The CDR3 has 15 amino acids.

CDR3 residues: CASSLVVGGTGELFF. In DNA form, the CDR3 reads TGTGCCAGCAGCTTGGTGGTGGGCGGGACCGGGGAGCTGTTTTTT. J is TRBJ2-2 and V is TRBV5-5, with a tentative D call TRBD2 (5 bases). Per germline, CDR1 SGHKS and CDR2 YYEKEE (reference sequence). Trimming took 0 bases from V and 5 from J, leaving 11 bases between them. The CDR3 loop spans 15 amino acids.

The rearrangement links TRBV5-1 to TRBJ2-7; D perhaps matches TRBD2 (6 bases). This CDR3 comprises 15 residues. V lost 0 bases and J 3 bases, leaving 13 bases between the germline ends. Germline V gene data show CDR1 as SGHRS and CDR2 as YFSETQ. The CDR3 region is CASSLDGGKSYEQYF. The CDR3 coding sequence is TGCGCCAGCAGCTTGGATGGCGGGAAGAGCTACGAGCAGTACTTC.

This sequence joins TRBV12-2 and TRBJ2-1; the D segment call TRBD1 is taken from the table without a DNA check. TRBV12-2 is listed as a pseudogene. The CDR3 is 17 residues long. The CDR3: CASRLDPGQGWSDEQFF. As DNA, the CDR3 is TGTGCAAGTCGCTTAGACCCGGGACAGGGGTGGTCAGATGAGCAGTTCTTC.

V usage is TRBV15 and J usage is TRBJ2-1; TRBD1 aligns across 9 bases. This CDR3 spans 13 amino acids. The trim removed 8 bases at V and 4 bases at J, leaving 3 bases unmatched. The germline V gene encodes CDR1 LNHNV and CDR2 YYDKDF (reference sequence). CDR3 amino acids: CATGQGTYNEQFF. The CDR3 DNA sequence: TGTGCCACCGGACAGGGGACATACAATGAGCAGTTCTTC.

V and J are TRBV6-5 and TRBJ2-7, with D perhaps TRBD2 (6 bases). V gave up 6 bases and J gave up 6 bases, with 15 bases separating them. The CDR3 runs 13 residues. Per germline, CDR1 MNHEY and CDR2 SVGAGI. This CDR3 is CASRRDLVGEQYF. For the CDR3, the DNA is TGTGCCAGCAGGAGGGACTTGGTCGGCGAGCAGTACTTC.

V and J are TRBV4-1 and TRBJ2-7, with TRBD1 matching over 7 bases. The CDR3 totals 15 residues. V lost 0 bases and J lost 3; bases outside the gene matches: 5. The germline V gene encodes CDR1 MGHRA and CDR2 YSYEKL. As DNA, the CDR3 is TGCGCCAGCAGCCAAGATCAGGCAGGGGGCTACGAGCAGTACTTC. Protein: CASSQDQAGGYEQYF.